The sequence of this TCR beta chain was determined in a study of T cell responses to AZD1222 COVID-19 vaccine. The study's findings and limits: All repertoire sampling was performed exclusively after the peak T cell response. Spike-wide coverage was observed for vaccine-associated CD4 TCRs, with dominant responses at 160-218 and 743-854. White British people made up most donors, females outnumbered males, and clonal diversity was possibly underestimated. It was only 6 or 7 AZD1222 recipients who were seropositive at baseline.

On this clone itself: Its matching antigen is unknown.

The CDR3 loop spans 16 amino acids. CDR1 LGHDT and CDR2 YNNKEL come from the germline V gene (reference sequence). Trimming pared 4 bases from V and 3 bases from J, leaving 17 bases between. Sequencing was performed with immunoSEQ multiplex PCR; in TCRdb, only in-frame clones are kept and a portion is missing. The sample lists about 92,000 clones, roughly 90% seen once, with 5.8% in the top ten. The sequence was obtained from an adult in good health. The rearrangement links TRBV3-1 (or the pseudogene TRBV3-2) to TRBJ2-3; weak D call: TRBD1 (5 bases). Sequenced here: peripheral blood, sampled on day 0 of AZD1222 vaccination. CDR3 amino acids: CASSLRRGRRTDTQYF. The DNA of the CDR3 is TGTGCCAGCAGCCTTAGAAGGGGTCGTAGAACAGATACGCAGTATTTT.